One sample yielded the 24 T cell receptor beta chains listed below, sequenced in a study of CD8 T cells in Susac syndrome. Random hexamers served to reverse transcribe about 0.5 to 1 ug RNA. Each CDR3 protein is one row after TCRdb ran MiXCR on the immunoSEQ multiplex PCR reads. The sample includes 150,000 or so distinct CDR3 sequences, around 94% seen only once; the top ten take about 0.089%. The material sequenced was CD4+ T cells from PBMCs. The receptor source for this set is a human donor with multiple sclerosis.

This clonotype was recorded once. This chain links TRBV9 with TRBJ2-4; 9 nucleotides agree with TRBD2. Per the germline V gene, CDR1 is SGDLS and CDR2 is YYNGEE. The CDR3 has 14 amino acids. After removal of 4 bases from V and 6 bases from J, the junction contained 5 bases not matched to a gene. CDR3 sequence (DNA): TGTGCCAGCAGCTCGCGAGCGGGAGGAAACATTCAGTACTTC. This translates into CASSSRAGGNIQYF.

The rearrangement links TRBV27 to TRBJ2-1; 14 bases line up with TRBD2. The CDR3 extends over 17 amino acids. V dropped 1 base and J dropped 9; count of bases not matched to a gene: 8. The germline V gene encodes CDR1 MNHEY and CDR2 SMNVEV (reference sequence). The CDR3 nucleotides read TGTGCCAGCAGTTTATTCCCGGGACTAGCGGGAGTAAGTGAGCAGTTCTTC. As protein: CASSLFPGLAGVSEQFF.

The gene calls are TRBV5-1 and TRBJ2-2, with D possibly matching TRBD1 (5 bases). V was trimmed by 3 bases and J by 5 bases, leaving 8 bases between them. This CDR3 comprises 13 residues. The germline V gene encodes CDR1 SGHRS and CDR2 YFSETQ. CDR3 in amino acids: CASSSQGTGELFF. The DNA of the CDR3 is TGCGCCAGCAGCTCCCAGGGAACCGGGGAGCTGTTTTTT. The variable domain in full, with the rest retrieved from reference TRBV5-1 and TRBJ2-2, is KAGVTQTPRYLIKTRGQQVTLSCSPISGHRSVSWYQQTPGQGLQFLFEYFSETQRNKGNFPGRFSGRQFSNSRSEMNVSTLELGDSALYLCASSSQGTGELFFGEGSRLTVL.

The rearrangement uses TRBV5-1 and TRBJ2-5; TRBD1 agrees at 9 bases. CDR3 length equals 15 residues. Looked up from germline, CDR1 is SGHRS and CDR2 is YFSETQ. V was clipped by 4 bases and J by 3 bases; unmatched bases: 7. The DNA for the CDR3 is TGCGCCAGCAGCATTTCCGGGACAGGGAAAGAGACCCAGTACTTC. Its protein product is CASSISGTGKETQYF.

The CDR3 nucleotides are TGTGCCAGCAGTCCGGGAGGGCGCTACAATGAGCAGTTCTTC. As protein: CASSPGGRYNEQFF. J is TRBJ2-1 and V is TRBV27, with TRBD2 identical over 8 bases. CDR3 length equals 14 residues. The V and J ends lost 5 bases and 3 bases, in that order; junction bases with no gene match: 3. Per the germline V gene, CDR1 is MNHEY and CDR2 is SMNVEV (reference sequence).

The J gene is TRBJ2-7, the V gene TRBV29-1; 9 bases are a match to TRBD1. J was trimmed by 3 bases and V by 7 bases; bases with no gene match: 4. The CDR3 totals 12 residues. Per the germline V gene, CDR1 is SQVTM and CDR2 is ANQGSEA. CDR3 in amino acids: CSAGTGNYEQYF. In DNA form, the CDR3 reads TGCAGCGCCGGGACAGGGAACTACGAGCAGTACTTC.

V gene TRBV7-2 combines with J gene TRBJ1-4; 7 bases line up with TRBD1. Germline CDR1 is SGHTA and CDR2 is FQGNSA. Unmatched junction bases numbered 5, after V lost 3 bases and J lost 13 bases. This CDR3 contains 12 residues. The CDR3 sequence is CASSFEGTVLFF. The DNA of the CDR3 is TGTGCCAGCAGCTTTGAAGGGACAGTACTGTTTTTT.

The V and J genes are TRBV11-2 and TRBJ1-1, with D possibly TRBD1 on 6 matching bases. Trimming took off 11 bases at V and 4 bases at J, with 23 bases between the two ends. CDR1 is SGHAT and CDR2 is FQNNGV in the germline V gene. There are 15 residues in the CDR3. The CDR3 is CAAAGRPLRGTEAFF. In nucleotides, the CDR3 is TGTGCCGCAGCAGGACGCCCACTCAGGGGCACTGAAGCTTTCTTT.

This clonotype has a single count. This sequence joins TRBV7-6 and TRBJ2-1; 10 bases line up with TRBD1. CDR1 and CDR2 (germline): SGHVS, FNYEAQ. The CDR3 sequence is 16 residues long. Trimming took 5 bases from V and 6 from J; bases not matched to a gene: 10. The CDR3 here is CASSPHRDRGVNEQFF. The DNA of the CDR3 is TGTGCCAGCAGCCCGCACCGGGACAGGGGTGTCAATGAGCAGTTCTTC.

The chain joins TRBV28 to TRBJ1-1; perhaps TRBD1 as D (6 bases). Per germline, CDR1 MDHEN and CDR2 SYDVKM. CDR3 size: 15 residues. With 5 bases removed from V and 5 bases from J, the gap between germline ends came to 18 bases. The CDR3 is CASSAPGGPGTEAFF. As DNA, the CDR3 is TGTGCCAGCAGTGCCCCGGGGGGGCCGGGGACTGAAGCTTTCTTT.

The chain joins TRBV19 to TRBJ2-6; D ambiguous. The CDR3 sequence is 15 residues long. The V and J ends lost 3 bases and 0 bases respectively, with 6 bases between them. Per germline, CDR1 LNHDA and CDR2 SQIVND (reference sequence). In nucleotides, the CDR3 is TGTGCCAGTAGTATTTGGGTCTCTGGGGCCAACGTCCTGACTTTC. Translating gives CASSIWVSGANVLTF.

V gene TRBV3-1 combines with J gene TRBJ2-1, with D maybe TRBD2 (6 bases). The V gene's germline CDR1 is LGHDT and CDR2 YNNKEL (reference sequence). Trimming cost V 4 bases and J 7 bases, with 17 bases left between them. This CDR3 spans 15 amino acids. This CDR3 reads CASSLQRVLSNEQFF. In DNA, the CDR3 is TGTGCCAGCAGCCTGCAGCGGGTCCTTTCAAATGAGCAGTTCTTC.

This sequence joins TRBV30 and TRBJ2-5; no clear D. Trimming left V 2 bases short and J 7 bases short, with 8 bases between. CDR1 is GTSNPN and CDR2 is SVGIG in the germline V gene (reference sequence). The CDR3 covers 11 residues. CDR3 bases: TGTGCCTGGAGTATTGACTGGACCCAGTACTTC. Encoded protein: CAWSIDWTQYF.

This chain joins TRBV2 and TRBJ1-2; possible D gene TRBD1, 5 bases. Germline CDR1 and CDR2: SNHLY and FYNNEI. The CDR3 length is 13 residues. Deletions cut 3 bases from V and 2 bases from J, with 7 bases between. CDR3 DNA sequence: TGTGCCAGCAGTGACGAGGGGAACTATGGCTACACCTTC. Translating it yields CASSDEGNYGYTF.

V is TRBV20-1 and J is TRBJ1-1, with unresolved D. V was shortened by 7 bases and J by 1 base, with 7 bases between the two germline ends. Looked up from germline, CDR1 is DFQATT and CDR2 is SNEGSKA (reference sequence). The CDR3 has 11 residues. The CDR3 protein is CSVWGNTEAFF. The CDR3 DNA sequence: TGCAGTGTGTGGGGGAACACTGAAGCTTTCTTT.

This clonotype was seen a single time. The chain is built from TRBV15 and TRBJ1-2; D call uncertain. Trimming left V 8 bases short and J 0 bases short, with 4 bases between. The CDR3 is 11 residues long. Germline lookup yields CDR1 LNHNV and CDR2 YYDKDF (reference sequence). The CDR3 bases are TGTGCCACCGGCACTAACTATGGCTACACCTTC. The encoded protein is CATGTNYGYTF.

The rearrangement joins TRBV5-4 to TRBJ1-1; D not certain. Between the trimmed V and J ends, which lost 4 bases and 6 bases, there was a span of 10 bases. The CDR3 covers 12 residues. From germline, CDR1 is SGHNT and CDR2 YYREEE (reference sequence). CDR3 in amino acids: CASSNSGPEAFF. The CDR3, as DNA: TGTGCCAGCAGCAACTCCGGGCCTGAAGCTTTCTTT. Full variable domain (missing parts from reference TRBV5-4 and TRBJ1-1): ETGVTQSPTHLIKTRGQQVTLRCSSQSGHNTVSWYQQALGQGPQFIFQYYREEENGRGNFPPRFSGLQFPNYSSELNVNALELDDSALYLCASSNSGPEAFFGQGTRLTVV.

This clonotype has a handful of counts. The genes are TRBV7-2 and TRBJ2-7; unclear D gene. The length of the CDR3 is 12 residues. V was pared by 5 bases and J by 3 bases, with 8 bases between. Germline V CDR1 and CDR2: SGHTA, FQGNSA. CDR3 nucleotides: TGTGCCAGCAGCACCTATGACTACGAGCAGTACTTC. Its translation: CASSTYDYEQYF.

The chain recombines TRBV12-3 or TRBV12-4 with TRBJ1-5; D gene unclear. The germline V and J ends were trimmed by 2 bases and 9 bases, with 11 bases remaining between them. The length of the CDR3 is 13 residues. CDR3 protein: CASSLIKGLPQHF. CDR3 coding DNA: TGTGCCAGCAGTTTAATTAAGGGCTTGCCCCAGCATTTT.

This rearrangement joins TRBV6-1 to TRBJ1-1; D unclear. The germline V and J ends were trimmed by 6 bases and 3 bases, with 5 bases remaining between them. The CDR3 has 11 residues. CDR1 MNHNS and CDR2 SASEGT come from the germline V gene. The CDR3, as DNA: TGTGCCAGCAGGGTCTACACTGAAGCTTTCTTT. Its protein product is CASRVYTEAFF.

This chain connects TRBV29-1 to TRBJ2-7; TRBD2 might be the D (5 bases). In germline, CDR1 is SQVTM, CDR2 ANQGSEA. V dropped 6 bases and J dropped 3 bases, with 18 bases sitting between them. The CDR3 consists of 14 residues. The CDR3 sequence: CSVSELDEGYEQYF. In nucleotides, the CDR3 is TGCAGCGTCTCCGAGTTAGACGAGGGCTACGAGCAGTACTTC.

The chain links TRBV25-1 to TRBJ2-1; D perhaps matches TRBD1 (6 bases). The V gene lost 2 bases and the J gene lost 3 bases, with 14 bases spanning the gap. Germline CDR1 and CDR2: MGHDK and SYGVNS. The CDR3 totals 16 residues. The CDR3 region is CASSELTGKCYNEQFF. CDR3 bases: TGTGCCAGCAGTGAACTTACAGGGAAGTGCTACAATGAGCAGTTCTTC.

This clonotype was detected only once. CDR3 nucleotides: TGCAGTGCTTCCCAACTTATCAACACTGAAGCTTTCTTT. Its translation: CSASQLINTEAFF. The gene calls are TRBV20-1 and TRBJ1-1; D unclear. Germline CDR1 reads DFQATT; CDR2 reads SNEGSKA (reference sequence). This CDR3 is 13 amino acids long. Trimming removed 5 bases at V and 2 bases at J, with 12 bases between.

The chain uses TRBV4-1 and TRBJ1-1; D perhaps matches TRBD1 (5 bases). The germline V gene has CDR1 MGHRA and CDR2 YSYEKL. The CDR3 length is 16 residues. V lost 2 bases and J lost 6, with 19 bases in between. The CDR3 spells CASSQPWTRQKPEAFF. DNA for the CDR3: TGCGCCAGCAGCCAACCATGGACTAGACAGAAACCTGAAGCTTTCTTT.